The rows below give T cell receptor beta chains drawn from one sample of a study of cytomegalovirus exposure and HLA in healthy donors. Data came from immunoSEQ multiplex PCR; TCRdb stores just in-frame clones and leaves some out. The sample holds some 200,000 clones, 75% to 90% seen once. Sequenced sample: PBMCs. All receptors come from a woman between 45 and 60 years old in good health and CMV-seropositive. Both conserved end residues are part of each CDR3. Fields, in order: clone size, V gene, J gene, D gene, CDR3 protein, CDR3 DNA. A D gene is named only where the DNA matches it firmly. Size is stated for part of the rows, as once, few or many counts, or as a class when the clone is expanded.

few	TRBV6-5	TRBJ2-4	TRBD2	CASSLGIGGGGEYF	TGTGCCAGCAGTTTAGGGATTGGCGGGGGTGGAGAGTACTTC
-	TRBV4-1	TRBJ1-6	TRBD1	CASSRDAGTGNSPLHF	TGCGCCAGCAGCCGAGACGCGGGGACAGGAAATTCACCCCTCCACTTT
-	TRBV7-2	TRBJ1-4	TRBD1	CASGERTGGTNEKLFF	TGTGCCAGCGGGGAAAGGACAGGGGGCACTAATGAAAAACTGTTTTTT
-	TRBV6-6	TRBJ2-7	-	CASSYQTGTLSYEQYF	TGTGCCAGCAGTTACCAAACCGGGACACTTTCCTACGAGCAGTACTTC
-	TRBV6-1	TRBJ2-7	-	CASTQFSYEQYF	TGTGCCAGCACTCAGTTTTCCTACGAGCAGTACTTC
once	TRBV6-1	TRBJ2-1	TRBD1	CASSSGTGSVGFF	TGTGCCAGCAGCAGCGGGACAGGGAGCGTTGGGTTCTTC
-	TRBV12-5	TRBJ1-2	TRBD1	CASGLAQGPTYYTF	TGTGCTAGTGGTTTGGCACAGGGGCCCACCTACTACACCTTC
-	TRBV6-5	TRBJ2-1	-	CASTGPGNEQFF	TGTGCCAGCACAGGGCCTGGGAATGAGCAGTTCTTC
-	TRBV6-5	TRBJ2-4	-	CASSYTRMDIQYF	TGTGCCAGCAGTTACACGAGAATGGACATTCAGTACTTC
few	TRBV10-3	TRBJ1-2	TRBD1	CASRKTGDPGGYTF	TGTGCCAGCAGAAAAACAGGGGACCCCGGTGGCTACACCTTC
-	TRBV4-3	TRBJ1-1	TRBD1	CASSHTGQMNTEAFF	TGCGCCAGCAGCCATACGGGACAGATGAACACTGAAGCTTTCTTT
-	TRBV9	TRBJ2-3	-	CASSVQAYTDTQYF	TGTGCCAGCAGCGTACAGGCTTACACAGATACGCAGTATTTT
-	TRBV11-3	TRBJ2-7	-	CASSPTSGSYEQYF	TGTGCCAGCAGCCCGACTAGTGGGTCGTACGAGCAGTACTTC
once	TRBV5-1	TRBJ2-3	TRBD2	CASSLIAGDPSTDTQYF	TGCGCCAGCAGCTTGATCGCGGGGGACCCTAGCACAGATACGCAGTATTTT
-	TRBV9	TRBJ2-1	TRBD2	CASSGLAGIYNEQFF	TGTGCCAGCAGCGGGCTAGCGGGGATCTACAATGAGCAGTTCTTC
-	TRBV5-4	TRBJ2-5	TRBD1	CASSLDRGNQETQYF	TGTGCCAGCAGCTTGGACAGGGGAAACCAAGAGACCCAGTACTTC
-	TRBV6-1	TRBJ1-3	TRBD1	CASTEGAGSGNTIYF	TGTGCCAGCACGGAGGGGGCTGGGTCTGGAAACACCATATATTTT
-	TRBV2	TRBJ2-1	TRBD2	CASGGTSGEDEQFF	TGTGCCAGCGGGGGAACTAGCGGGGAGGATGAGCAGTTCTTC
-	TRBV14	TRBJ1-1	-	CASSQGLVATEAFF	TGTGCCAGCAGCCAAGGACTGGTGGCCACTGAAGCTTTCTTT
-	TRBV6-1	TRBJ1-4	TRBD1	CASSVQSGTDNEKLFF	TGTGCCAGCAGTGTCCAATCCGGGACAGATAATGAAAAACTGTTTTTT
few	TRBV2	TRBJ1-1	-	CASRQQDEAFF	TGTGCCAGCAGACAGCAAGATGAAGCTTTCTTT
-	TRBV6-4	TRBJ2-3	TRBD2	CASRLSGGPSTDTQYF	TGTGCCAGCAGATTGTCGGGGGGTCCTAGCACAGATACGCAGTATTTT
-	TRBV6-5	TRBJ1-2	TRBD1	CASTEDRDGYGYTF	TGTGCCAGCACCGAGGACAGGGACGGCTATGGCTACACCTTC
-	TRBV5-1	TRBJ2-2	TRBD1	CASSLGQGFVTGELFF	TGCGCCAGCAGCTTGGGACAGGGGTTTGTCACCGGGGAGCTGTTTTTT
-	TRBV7-2	TRBJ2-1	TRBD1	CASSSGQGTYNEQFF	TGTGCCAGCAGCTCGGGACAGGGAACGTACAATGAGCAGTTCTTC
-	TRBV30	TRBJ2-5	TRBD2	CAWGPGSGGRETQYF	TGTGCCTGGGGCCCGGGGAGCGGGGGGAGGGAGACCCAGTACTTC
once	TRBV7-2	TRBJ2-1	TRBD2	CASSFNPFSLAVSREFF	TGTGCCAGCAGCTTTAATCCCTTCTCACTAGCGGTTTCTCGGGAGTTCTTC
-	TRBV19	TRBJ2-5	-	CASSRVSGETQYF	TGTGCCAGTAGTCGGGTTAGCGGAGAGACCCAGTACTTC
-	TRBV5-4	TRBJ1-6	-	CASKGRRDGNSPLHF	TGTGCCAGCAAGGGAAGGAGGGACGGTAATTCACCCCTCCACTTT
few	TRBV6-1	TRBJ1-6	-	CASGEVASYNSPLHF	TGTGCCAGCGGCGAGGTAGCCTCCTATAATTCACCCCTCCACTTT
-	TRBV6-6	TRBJ2-7	-	CASSYARTRYEQYF	TGTGCCAGCAGTTACGCACGGACTCGCTACGAGCAGTACTTC
-	TRBV19	TRBJ2-3	-	CASSTASTNEDDTQYF	TGTGCCAGTAGTACCGCTTCGACTAATGAGGACGATACGCAGTATTTT
-	TRBV25-1	TRBJ2-5	-	CASSEWGGGPQETQYF	TGTGCCAGCAGTGAATGGGGAGGGGGGCCCCAAGAGACCCAGTACTTC
-	TRBV5-1	TRBJ1-6	TRBD1	CASSSKMGQISSYNSPLHF	TGCGCCAGCAGCTCAAAAATGGGACAGATAAGCTCCTATAATTCACCCCTCCACTTT
-	TRBV5-6	TRBJ2-7	TRBD1	CASSLMGRGLRHEQYF	TGTGCCAGCAGCTTAATGGGCAGGGGGCTAAGGCACGAGCAGTACTTC
-	TRBV2	TRBJ2-1	-	CASSAGVSSYNEQFF	TGTGCCAGCAGCGCAGGGGTGAGCTCCTACAATGAGCAGTTCTTC
-	TRBV19	TRBJ2-3	-	CASSPTNLRTTDTQYF	TGTGCCAGTAGTCCCACTAATCTGCGGACTACAGATACGCAGTATTTT
-	TRBV7-9	TRBJ1-2	-	CASSLFGSGEVYGYTF	TGTGCCAGCAGCTTGTTTGGCAGCGGGGAGGTCTATGGCTACACCTTC
-	TRBV7-9	TRBJ1-2	TRBD1	CASSFPKGGSPKANYGYTF	TGTGCCAGCAGCTTCCCGAAAGGGGGCTCACCAAAAGCTAACTATGGCTACACCTTC
-	TRBV9	TRBJ2-7	TRBD1	CASSVGRDSLYEQYF	TGTGCCAGCAGCGTAGGAAGGGACAGCTTATACGAGCAGTACTTC
-	TRBV28	TRBJ1-1	-	CGSRRNTEAFF	TGTGGATCCCGCAGGAACACTGAAGCTTTCTTT
-	TRBV7-2	TRBJ2-7	-	CASSSPRDTLEQYF	TGTGCCAGCAGTTCTCCCCGGGACACCCTCGAGCAGTACTTC
-	TRBV7-8	TRBJ2-1	TRBD2	CASSVSSGGGNEQFF	TGTGCCAGCAGCGTATCTAGCGGGGGAGGCAATGAGCAGTTCTTC
-	TRBV28	TRBJ1-5	-	CASSRLQSSNQPQHF	TGTGCCAGCAGCCGATTACAGAGTAGCAATCAGCCCCAGCATTTT
-	TRBV4-3	TRBJ1-1	TRBD1	CASSPGDRALYTEAFF	TGCGCCAGCAGCCCGGGGGACAGGGCTCTCTACACTGAAGCTTTCTTT
-	TRBV7-2	TRBJ1-2	-	CASSLGPQNYGYTF	TGTGCCAGCAGCTTAGGGCCACAGAACTATGGCTACACCTTC